This T cell receptor beta chain was found in a study of CD8 T cells in ankylosing spondylitis. TCRdb re-derived calls from the 5' RACE reads in MiXCR, one entry per CDR3 protein. Of around 340,000 distinct CDR3 sequences listed, roughly 14% were seen once; the top ten hold approximately 0.99%. Germline loops: CDR1 SGDLS, CDR2 YYNGEE. CDR3 length: 14 amino acids. Trimming removed 4 bases at V and 8 bases at J, with 15 bases between. The specimen sequenced was blood, either unsorted or a sorted T cell fraction (not recorded which). This receptor was taken from a male donor with ankylosing spondylitis or in good health (not recorded which). V gene TRBV9 combines with J gene TRBJ2-2; D ambiguous. This CDR3 is CASSSNTYDGELFF. Written as DNA, the CDR3 is TGTGCCAGCAGCTCCAACACCTATGATGGGGAGCTGTTTTTT.